Reported below is one T cell receptor beta chain. The antigen remains undetermined. The data originate from a study of T cell repertoires in cytomegalovirus infection. Study-level background: The public TCR beta signatures pointed to both CMV infection and matching HLA type.

General study results and limits: Predominance within the ex vivo response was attributable to HLA-C-restricted CMV-specific TCR beta clonotypes.

TCRdb processed the reads anew with MiXCR; each CDR3 protein has one entry. The sample holds about 230,000 distinct CDR3 sequences, 20% to 25% seen once. The CDR3 is 13 amino acids. V was clipped by 5 bases and J by 17 bases; unmatched bases: 13. Germline V CDR1 and CDR2: MDHEN, SYDVKM. The sequence was collected from a human donor in good health (CMV status not recorded). Some clones in this sample may be carry-over from other donors' samples. The rearrangement links TRBV28 to TRBJ1-4; 8 nucleotides align to TRBD1. The sample comprised CD8+ T cells from PBMCs. The CDR3 DNA reads as TGTGCCAGCAGTCCCCCAGGACAGGGCTTAAGTTTTTTT. Protein: CASSPPGQGLSFF.